This T cell receptor beta chain emerged from a study of blood T cell repertoires in COVID-19. Under the authors' procedure: Reference gene primer amplification yielded estimated nucleated cell counts. Repertoires were generated with immunoSEQ multiplex PCR, while TCRdb's copy carries only in-frame clones and drops some. From that table come the V and J calls and clone size; the DNA was used to work out D and trimming. The sample carries some 300,000 clones, over 75% recorded once. After removal of 3 bases from V and 4 bases from J, the junction contained 7 bases not matched to a gene. The CDR3 is 16 residues long. Germline loops: CDR1 KGHDR, CDR2 SFDVKD.

Material for sequencing was PBMCs or T cells enriched from blood (not recorded which). This receptor was taken from a woman aged 40-49 years who had recovered from COVID-19. The chain has TRBV24-1 and TRBJ2-1; 8 bases line up with TRBD1. The CDR3 protein is CATSDAGTGLYNEQFF. The CDR3 DNA is TGTGCCACCAGTGATGCCGGGACAGGATTATACAATGAGCAGTTCTTC.